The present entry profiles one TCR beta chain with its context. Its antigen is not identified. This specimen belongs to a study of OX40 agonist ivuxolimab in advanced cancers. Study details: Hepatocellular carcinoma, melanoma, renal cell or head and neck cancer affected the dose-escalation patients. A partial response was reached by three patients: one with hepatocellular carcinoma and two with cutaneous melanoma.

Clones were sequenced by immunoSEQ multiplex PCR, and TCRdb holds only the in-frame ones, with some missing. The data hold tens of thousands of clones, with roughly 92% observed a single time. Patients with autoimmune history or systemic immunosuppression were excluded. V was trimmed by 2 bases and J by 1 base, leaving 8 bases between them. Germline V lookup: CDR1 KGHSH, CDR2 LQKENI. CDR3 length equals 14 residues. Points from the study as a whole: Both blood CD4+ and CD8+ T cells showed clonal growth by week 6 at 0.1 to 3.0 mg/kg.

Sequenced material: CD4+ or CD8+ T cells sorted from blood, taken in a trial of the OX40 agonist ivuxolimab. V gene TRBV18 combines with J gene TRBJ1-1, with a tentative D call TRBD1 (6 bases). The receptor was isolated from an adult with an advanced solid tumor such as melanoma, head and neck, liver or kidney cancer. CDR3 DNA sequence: TGTGCCAGCTCACCAAAAGGGGGGAACACTGAAGCTTTCTTT. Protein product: CASSPKGGNTEAFF.